This TCR beta chain originates from a study of OX40 agonist ivuxolimab in advanced cancers. Looking at the study overall: The dose-escalation group included hepatocellular carcinoma, melanoma, renal cell carcinoma and head and neck cancer.

Overall study results and limits: Relative to CD4+, CD8+ T cells held more expanded clones on average.

The germline V gene encodes CDR1 SGHRS and CDR2 YFSETQ. The germline V and J ends were trimmed by 5 bases and 6 bases, with 14 bases remaining between them. This CDR3 has 13 amino acids. Here immunoSEQ multiplex PCR was the method, and the copy in TCRdb shows in-frame clones only, minus some. The table has roughly 80,000 clones, roughly 82% seen once. A remark on this clone: Antigen unknown.

Systemic immunosuppression or a history of autoimmune disease excluded patients. At baseline, cycle 4 day 1, and cycle 7 day 1, blood was sampled. Sequences were derived from CD4+ or CD8+ T cells sorted from blood, sampled in a trial of the OX40 agonist ivuxolimab. The V call is TRBV5-1, the J call TRBJ1-1; tentative D call: TRBD1 (6 bases). This receptor was taken from an adult with an advanced solid tumor such as melanoma, head and neck, liver or kidney cancer. CDR3 sequence reads: CASRSRGEAEAFF. CDR3 bases: TGCGCCAGCAGATCGAGGGGGGAGGCTGAAGCTTTCTTT.